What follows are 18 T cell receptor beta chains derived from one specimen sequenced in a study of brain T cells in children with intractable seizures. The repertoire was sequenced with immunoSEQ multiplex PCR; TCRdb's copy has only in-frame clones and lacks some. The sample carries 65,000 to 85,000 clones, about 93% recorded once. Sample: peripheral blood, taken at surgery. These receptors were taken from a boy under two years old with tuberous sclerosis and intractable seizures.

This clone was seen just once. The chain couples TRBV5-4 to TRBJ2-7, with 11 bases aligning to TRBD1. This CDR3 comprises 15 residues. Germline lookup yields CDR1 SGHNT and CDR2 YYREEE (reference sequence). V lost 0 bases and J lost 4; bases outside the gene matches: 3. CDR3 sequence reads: CASSLAGTGGYEQYF. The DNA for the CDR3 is TGTGCCAGCAGCTTGGCCGGGACAGGGGGATACGAGCAGTACTTC.

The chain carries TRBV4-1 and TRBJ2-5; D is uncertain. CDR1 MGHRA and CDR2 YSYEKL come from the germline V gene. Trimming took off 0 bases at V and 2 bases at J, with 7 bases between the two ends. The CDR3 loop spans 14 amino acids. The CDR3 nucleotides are TGCGCCAGCAGCCAAGATGGGATACAAGAGACCCAGTACTTC. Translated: CASSQDGIQETQYF.

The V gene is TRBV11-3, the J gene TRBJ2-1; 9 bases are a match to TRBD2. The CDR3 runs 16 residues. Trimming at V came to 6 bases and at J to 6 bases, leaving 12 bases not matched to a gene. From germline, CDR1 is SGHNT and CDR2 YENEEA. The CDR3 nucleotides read TGTGCCAGCAGTCTTAGCGGGAGACCCGGGAGCAATGAGCAGTTCTTC. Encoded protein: CASSLSGRPGSNEQFF.

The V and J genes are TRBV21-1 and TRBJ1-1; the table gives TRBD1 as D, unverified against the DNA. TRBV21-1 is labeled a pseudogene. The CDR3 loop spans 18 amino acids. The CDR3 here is CASSNGGFQTGMNTEAFF. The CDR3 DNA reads TGTGCCAGCAGCAATGGGGGTTTCCAGACAGGAATGAACACTGAAGCTTTCTTT.

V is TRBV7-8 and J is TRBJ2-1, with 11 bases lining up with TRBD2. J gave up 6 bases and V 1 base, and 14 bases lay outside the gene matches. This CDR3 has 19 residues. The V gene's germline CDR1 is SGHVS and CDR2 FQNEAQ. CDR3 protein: CASSLVRVAGGPSVNEQFF. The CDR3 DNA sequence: TGTGCCAGCAGCTTAGTTCGGGTAGCGGGGGGGCCATCGGTCAATGAGCAGTTCTTC.

The CDR3 region is CASSQALSRDISYF. In DNA, the CDR3 is TGTGCCAGCAGCCAAGCCCTGAGCCGGGACATCTCATACTTC. The J gene is TRBJ2-5, the V gene TRBV3-1 (or the pseudogene TRBV3-2); D perhaps matches TRBD1 (6 bases). CDR3 length: 14 amino acids. Germline assignment: CDR1 LGHDT and CDR2 YNNKEL (reference sequence). The germline V and J ends were trimmed by 1 base and 14 bases, with 20 bases remaining between them.

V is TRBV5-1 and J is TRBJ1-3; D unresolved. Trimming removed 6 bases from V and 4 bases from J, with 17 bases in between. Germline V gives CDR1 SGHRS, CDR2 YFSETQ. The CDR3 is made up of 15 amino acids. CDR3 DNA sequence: TGCGCCAGCACCCCAGGTCCGGGAGCCGGAAACACCATATATTTT. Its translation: CASTPGPGAGNTIYF.

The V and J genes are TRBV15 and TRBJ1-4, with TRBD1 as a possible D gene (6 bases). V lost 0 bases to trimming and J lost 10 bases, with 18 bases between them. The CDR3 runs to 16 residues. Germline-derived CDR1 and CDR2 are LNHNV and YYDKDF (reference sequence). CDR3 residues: CATSRDQGGAGGKLFF. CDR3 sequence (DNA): TGTGCCACCAGCAGAGATCAAGGGGGGGCAGGCGGAAAACTGTTTTTT. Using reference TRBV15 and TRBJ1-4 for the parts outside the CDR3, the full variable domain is DAMVIQNPRYQVTQFGKPVTLSCSQTLNHNVMYWYQQKSSQAPKLLFHYYDKDFNNEADTPDNFQSRRPNTSFCFLDIRSPGLGDTAMYLCATSRDQGGAGGKLFFGSGTQLSVL.

CDR3 region: CASGQILNTGELFF. For the CDR3, the DNA is TGTGCCAGTGGACAAATACTGAACACCGGGGAGCTGTTTTTT. The rearrangement uses TRBV27 and TRBJ2-2, with D maybe TRBD1 (5 bases). The CDR3 is 14 amino acids. V gave up 9 bases and J gave up 1 base, with 12 bases separating them. Per the germline V gene, CDR1 is MNHEY and CDR2 is SMNVEV (reference sequence).

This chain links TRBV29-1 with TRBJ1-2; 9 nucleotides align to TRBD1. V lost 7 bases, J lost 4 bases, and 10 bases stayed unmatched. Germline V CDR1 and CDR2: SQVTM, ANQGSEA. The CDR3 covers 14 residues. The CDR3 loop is CSALTGGALYGYTF. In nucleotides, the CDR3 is TGCAGCGCCCTGACAGGGGGAGCCCTCTATGGCTACACCTTC. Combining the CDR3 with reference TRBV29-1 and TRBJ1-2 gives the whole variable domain SAVISQKPSRDICQRGTSLTIQCQVDSQVTMMFWYRQQPGQSLTLIATANQGSEATYESGFVIDKFPISRPNLTFSTLTVSNMSPEDSSIYLCSALTGGALYGYTFGSGTRLTVV.

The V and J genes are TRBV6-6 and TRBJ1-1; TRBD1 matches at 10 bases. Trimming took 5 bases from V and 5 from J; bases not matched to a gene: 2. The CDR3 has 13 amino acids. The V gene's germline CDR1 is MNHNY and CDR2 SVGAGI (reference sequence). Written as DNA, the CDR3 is TGTGCCAGCAGTCCGGGACAGGGGACTGAAGCTTTCTTT. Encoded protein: CASSPGQGTEAFF.

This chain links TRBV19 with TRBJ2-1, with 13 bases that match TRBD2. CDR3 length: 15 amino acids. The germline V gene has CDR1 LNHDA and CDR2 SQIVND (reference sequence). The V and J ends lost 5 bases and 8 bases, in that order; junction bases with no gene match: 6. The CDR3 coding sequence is TGTGCCAGTAGTTTTGGACTAGCGGGAGAGGATGAGCAGTTCTTC. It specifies CASSFGLAGEDEQFF.

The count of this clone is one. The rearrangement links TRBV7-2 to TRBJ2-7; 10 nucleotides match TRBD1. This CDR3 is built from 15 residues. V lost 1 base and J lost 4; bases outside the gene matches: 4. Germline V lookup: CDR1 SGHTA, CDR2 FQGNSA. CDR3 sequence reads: CASSLEGQGLYEQYF. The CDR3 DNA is TGTGCCAGCAGCTTAGAGGGACAGGGGCTTTACGAGCAGTACTTC.

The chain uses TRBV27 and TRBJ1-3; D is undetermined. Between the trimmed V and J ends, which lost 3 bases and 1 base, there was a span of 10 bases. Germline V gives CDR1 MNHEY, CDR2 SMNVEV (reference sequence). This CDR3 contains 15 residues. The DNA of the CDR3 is TGTGCCAGCAGTTTTGGTCGGGGATCTGGAAACACCATATATTTT. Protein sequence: CASSFGRGSGNTIYF.

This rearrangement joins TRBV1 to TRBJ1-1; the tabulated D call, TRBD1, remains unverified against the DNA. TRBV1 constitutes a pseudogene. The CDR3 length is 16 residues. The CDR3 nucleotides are TGCACCAGCAGCCGGGACAGCTTTAATATGAACACTGAAGCTTTCTTT. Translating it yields CTSSRDSFNMNTEAFF.

CDR3 DNA: TGTGCTAGTGGTTTGATCAAAGGGCGGGATTACACCGGGGAGCTGTTTTTT. It encodes CASGLIKGRDYTGELFF. The chain has TRBV12-5 and TRBJ2-2, with TRBD2 as a possible D gene (6 bases). Germline V lookup: CDR1 LGHNT, CDR2 FRNRAP. The CDR3 spans 17 residues. V lost 2 bases and J lost 3, with 16 bases in between.

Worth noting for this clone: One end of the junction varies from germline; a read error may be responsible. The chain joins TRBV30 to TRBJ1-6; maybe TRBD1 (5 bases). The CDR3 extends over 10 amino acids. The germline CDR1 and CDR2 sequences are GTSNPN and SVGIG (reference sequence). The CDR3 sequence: CAWVQGVIRF. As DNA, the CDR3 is TGTGCCTGGGTACAAGGGGTGATCCGCTTT.

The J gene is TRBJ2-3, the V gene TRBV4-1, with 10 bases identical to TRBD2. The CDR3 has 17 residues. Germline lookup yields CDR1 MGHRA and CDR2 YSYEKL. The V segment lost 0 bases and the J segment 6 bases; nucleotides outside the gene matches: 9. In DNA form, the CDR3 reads TGCGCCAGCAGCCAAGATGGACTAGCGGAACGGGGCGATACGCAGTATTTT. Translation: CASSQDGLAERGDTQYF.